This T cell receptor (beta chain) was identified during a study of Graves' ophthalmopathy and Graves' hyperthyroidism. General study results and limits: The model predicted progression of ophthalmopathy with a sensitivity of roughly 65%, and its specificity was about 76%.

The study excluded patients with other autoimmune diseases, uncontrolled infections, pregnancy or lactation. As the template, RNA transcripts were used to amplify TCR beta CDR3 regions. RT-PCR with HTBI primers came first, then second-round multiplex PCR. MiXCR, run by TCRdb on the multiplex PCR reads, gives a single entry per CDR3 protein. The data contain about 210,000 distinct CDR3 sequences, less than 30% of them singletons. Regarding this clonotype: Its antigen is not identified.

This CDR3 has 16 amino acids. Germline values: CDR1 MNHNS, CDR2 SASEGT. Trimming took off 6 bases at V and 1 base at J, with 18 bases between the two ends. This sequence was found in a man over 45 with Graves' ophthalmopathy. The sequenced sample consisted of peripheral blood. The rearrangement joins TRBV6-1 to TRBJ1-1; D remains unclear. The CDR3: CASSRLASASNTEAFF. The DNA for the CDR3 is TGTGCCAGCAGCCGTCTGGCGTCAGCCTCGAACACTGAAGCTTTCTTT.